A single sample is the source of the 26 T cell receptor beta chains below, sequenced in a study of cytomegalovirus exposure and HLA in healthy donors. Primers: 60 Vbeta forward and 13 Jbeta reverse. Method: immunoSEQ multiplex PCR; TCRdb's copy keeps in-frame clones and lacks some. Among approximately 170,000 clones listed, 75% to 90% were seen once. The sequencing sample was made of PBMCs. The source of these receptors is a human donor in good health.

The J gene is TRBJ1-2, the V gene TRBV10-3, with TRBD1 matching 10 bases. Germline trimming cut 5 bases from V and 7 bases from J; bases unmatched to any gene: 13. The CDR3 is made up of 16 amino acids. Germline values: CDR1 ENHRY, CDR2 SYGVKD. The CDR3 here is CAISRYQTGGEVGYTF. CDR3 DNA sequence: TGTGCCATCAGTCGTTACCAGACAGGGGGCGAAGTTGGCTACACCTTC.

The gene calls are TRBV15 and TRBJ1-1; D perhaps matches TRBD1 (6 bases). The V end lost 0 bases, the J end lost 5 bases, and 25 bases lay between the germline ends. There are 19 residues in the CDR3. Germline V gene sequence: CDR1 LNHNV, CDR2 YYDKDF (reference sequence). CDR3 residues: CATSRDRLGNRDKVTEAFF. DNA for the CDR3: TGTGCCACCAGCAGAGATCGGCTCGGTAACAGGGACAAGGTGACTGAAGCTTTCTTT.

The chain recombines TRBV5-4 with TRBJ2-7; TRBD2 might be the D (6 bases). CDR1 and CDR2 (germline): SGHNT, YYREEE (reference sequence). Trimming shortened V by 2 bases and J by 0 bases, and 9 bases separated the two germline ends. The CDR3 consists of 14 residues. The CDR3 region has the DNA TGTGCCAGCAGCTTTAGCGGCAACTCCTACGAGCAGTACTTC. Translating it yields CASSFSGNSYEQYF.

CDR3: CASSEVAGGKYEQYF. The DNA of the CDR3 is TGCGCCAGCAGTGAGGTAGCGGGGGGGAAGTACGAGCAGTACTTC. The rearrangement links TRBV10-2 to TRBJ2-7, with 11 bases matching TRBD2. The CDR3 is 15 amino acids. Germline assignment: CDR1 WSHSY and CDR2 SAAADI. With V trimmed by 2 bases and J by 4 bases, 4 bases remained unmatched.

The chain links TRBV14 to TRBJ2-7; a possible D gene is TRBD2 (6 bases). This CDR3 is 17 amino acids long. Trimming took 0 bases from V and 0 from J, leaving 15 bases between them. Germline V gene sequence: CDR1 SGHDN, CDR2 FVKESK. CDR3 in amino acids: CASSQEGWRGFSYEQYF. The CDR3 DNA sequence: TGTGCCAGCAGCCAAGAAGGGTGGCGGGGCTTCTCCTACGAGCAGTACTTC.

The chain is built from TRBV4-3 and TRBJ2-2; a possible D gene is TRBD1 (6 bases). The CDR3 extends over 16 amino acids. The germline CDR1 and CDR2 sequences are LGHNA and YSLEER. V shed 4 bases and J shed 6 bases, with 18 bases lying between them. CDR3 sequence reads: CASSPHTGLKAGELFF. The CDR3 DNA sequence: TGCGCCAGCAGCCCACATACAGGGTTGAAGGCCGGGGAGCTGTTTTTT.

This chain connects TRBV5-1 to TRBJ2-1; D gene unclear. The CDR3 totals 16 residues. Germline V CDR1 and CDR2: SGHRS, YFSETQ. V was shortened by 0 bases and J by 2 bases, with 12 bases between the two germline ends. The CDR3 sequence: CASSLVARGAYNEQFF. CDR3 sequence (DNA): TGCGCCAGCAGCTTGGTGGCCAGAGGAGCCTACAATGAGCAGTTCTTC.

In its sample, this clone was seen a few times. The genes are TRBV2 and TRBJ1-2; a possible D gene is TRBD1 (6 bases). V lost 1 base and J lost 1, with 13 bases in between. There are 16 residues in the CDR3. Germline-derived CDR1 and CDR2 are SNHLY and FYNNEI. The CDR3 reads CASSEGKGRGNYGYTF. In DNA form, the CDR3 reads TGTGCCAGCAGTGAAGGGAAGGGCAGGGGTAACTATGGCTACACCTTC.

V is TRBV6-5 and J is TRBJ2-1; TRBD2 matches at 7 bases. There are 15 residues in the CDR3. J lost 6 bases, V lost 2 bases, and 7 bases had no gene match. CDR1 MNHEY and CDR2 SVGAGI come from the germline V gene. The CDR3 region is CASSYSGVPINEQFF. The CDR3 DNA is TGTGCCAGCAGTTACAGCGGGGTCCCGATCAATGAGCAGTTCTTC.

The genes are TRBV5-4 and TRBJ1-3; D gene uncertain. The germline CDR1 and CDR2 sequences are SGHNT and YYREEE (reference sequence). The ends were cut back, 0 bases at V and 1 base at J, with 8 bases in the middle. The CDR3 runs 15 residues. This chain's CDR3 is CASSLGVPSGNTIYF. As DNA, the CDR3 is TGTGCCAGCAGCTTGGGCGTTCCGTCTGGAAACACCATATATTTT.

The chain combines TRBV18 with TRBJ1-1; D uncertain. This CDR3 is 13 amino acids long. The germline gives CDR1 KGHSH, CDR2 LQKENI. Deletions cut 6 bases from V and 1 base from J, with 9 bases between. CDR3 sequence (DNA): TGTGCCAGCTCCCTAGGAACGAACACTGAAGCTTTCTTT. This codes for CASSLGTNTEAFF.

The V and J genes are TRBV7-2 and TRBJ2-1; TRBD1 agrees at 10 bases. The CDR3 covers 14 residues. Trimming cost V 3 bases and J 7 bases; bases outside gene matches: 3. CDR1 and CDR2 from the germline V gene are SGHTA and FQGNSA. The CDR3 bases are TGTGCCAGCAGCTTCGACAGGGGGCGGAATGAGCAGTTCTTC. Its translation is CASSFDRGRNEQFF.

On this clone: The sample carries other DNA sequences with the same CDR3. The CDR3: CSVELRQRQYF. Here the CDR3 DNA reads TGCAGCGTTGAATTACGACAGAGACAGTACTTC. This sequence joins TRBV29-1 and TRBJ2-7, with D possibly TRBD1 on 5 matching bases. The ends were cut back, 2 bases at V and 10 bases at J, with 12 bases in the middle. Germline V gives CDR1 SQVTM, CDR2 ANQGSEA. The CDR3 extends over 11 amino acids.

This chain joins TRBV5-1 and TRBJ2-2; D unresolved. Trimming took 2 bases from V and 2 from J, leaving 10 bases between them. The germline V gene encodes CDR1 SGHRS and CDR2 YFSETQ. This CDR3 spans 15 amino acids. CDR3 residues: CASSLIPDNTGELFF. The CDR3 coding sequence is TGCGCCAGCAGCTTAATCCCAGATAACACCGGGGAGCTGTTTTTT.

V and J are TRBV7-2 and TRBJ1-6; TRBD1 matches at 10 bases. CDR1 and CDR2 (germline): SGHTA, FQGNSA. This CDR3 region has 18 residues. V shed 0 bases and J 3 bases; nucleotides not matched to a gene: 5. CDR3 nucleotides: TGTGCCAGCAGCTTAGCGTTAGACAGGGGGCTCTATAATTCACCCCTCCACTTT. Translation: CASSLALDRGLYNSPLHF.

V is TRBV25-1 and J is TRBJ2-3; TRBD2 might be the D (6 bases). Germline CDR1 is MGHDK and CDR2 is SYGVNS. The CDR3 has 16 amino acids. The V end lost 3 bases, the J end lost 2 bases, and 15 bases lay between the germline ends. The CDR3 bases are TGTGCCAGCAGTGATGGCGGGGAGCTTCTCACAGATACGCAGTATTTT. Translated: CASSDGGELLTDTQYF.

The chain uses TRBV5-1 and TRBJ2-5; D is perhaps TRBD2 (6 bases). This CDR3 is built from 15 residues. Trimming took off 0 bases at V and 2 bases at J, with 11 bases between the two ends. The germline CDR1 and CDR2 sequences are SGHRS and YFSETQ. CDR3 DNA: TGCGCCAGCAGCTTGGGGGCTAGCGTACAAGAGACCCAGTACTTC. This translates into CASSLGASVQETQYF.

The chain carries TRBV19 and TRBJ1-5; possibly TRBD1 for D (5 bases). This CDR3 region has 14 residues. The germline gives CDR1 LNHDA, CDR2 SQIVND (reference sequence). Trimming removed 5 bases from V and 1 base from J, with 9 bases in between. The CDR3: CASSAGLSNQPQHF. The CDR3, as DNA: TGTGCCAGTAGTGCAGGGCTGAGCAATCAGCCCCAGCATTTT.

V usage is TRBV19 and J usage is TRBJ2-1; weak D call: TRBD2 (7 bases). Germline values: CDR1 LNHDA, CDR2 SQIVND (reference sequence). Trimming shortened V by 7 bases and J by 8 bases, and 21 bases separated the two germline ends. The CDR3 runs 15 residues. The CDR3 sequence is CASKAGGGLLDEQFF. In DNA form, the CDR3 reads TGTGCCAGTAAGGCTGGGGGGGGCCTTTTGGATGAGCAGTTCTTC. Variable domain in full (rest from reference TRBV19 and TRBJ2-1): DGGITQSPKYLFRKEGQNVTLSCEQNLNHDAMYWYRQDPGQGLRLIYYSQIVNDFQKGDIAEGYSVSREKKESFPLTVTSAQKNPTAFYLCASKAGGGLLDEQFFGPGTRLTVL.

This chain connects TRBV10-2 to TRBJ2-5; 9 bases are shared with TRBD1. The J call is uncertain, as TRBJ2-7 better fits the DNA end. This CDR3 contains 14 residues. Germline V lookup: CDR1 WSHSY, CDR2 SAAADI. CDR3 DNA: TGCGCCAGCGCCCCGACAGGGGGCTCCTACGAGCAGTACTTC. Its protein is CASAPTGGSYEQYF.

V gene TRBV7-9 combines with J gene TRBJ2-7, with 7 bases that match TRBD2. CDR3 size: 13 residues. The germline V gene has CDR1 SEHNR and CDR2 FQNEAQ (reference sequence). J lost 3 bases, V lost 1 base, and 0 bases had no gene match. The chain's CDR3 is CASSLGEGYEQYF. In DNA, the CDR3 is TGTGCCAGCAGCTTAGGGGAGGGCTACGAGCAGTACTTC.

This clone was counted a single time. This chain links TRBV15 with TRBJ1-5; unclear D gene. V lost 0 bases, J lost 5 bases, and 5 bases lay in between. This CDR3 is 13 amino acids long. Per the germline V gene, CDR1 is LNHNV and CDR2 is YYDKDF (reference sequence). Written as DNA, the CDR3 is TGTGCCACCAGCAGAGATCGGTATCAGCCCCAGCATTTT. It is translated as CATSRDRYQPQHF.

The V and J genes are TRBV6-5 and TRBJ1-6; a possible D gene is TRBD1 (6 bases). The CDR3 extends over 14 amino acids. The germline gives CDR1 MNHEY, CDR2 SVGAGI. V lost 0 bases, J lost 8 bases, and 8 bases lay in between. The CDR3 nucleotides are TGTGCCAGCAGTTACTCGCCAGGGGATTCACCCCTCCACTTT. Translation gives CASSYSPGDSPLHF.

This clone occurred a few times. The CDR3 is CASSLDRGLAPTDTQYF. CDR3 coding DNA: TGTGCCAGCAGCTTGGACAGGGGGCTGGCGCCCACAGATACGCAGTATTTT. V gene TRBV7-2 combines with J gene TRBJ2-3, with 11 bases identical to TRBD1. This CDR3 spans 17 amino acids. Germline values: CDR1 SGHTA, CDR2 FQGNSA. V dropped 3 bases and J dropped 2; count of bases not matched to a gene: 7.

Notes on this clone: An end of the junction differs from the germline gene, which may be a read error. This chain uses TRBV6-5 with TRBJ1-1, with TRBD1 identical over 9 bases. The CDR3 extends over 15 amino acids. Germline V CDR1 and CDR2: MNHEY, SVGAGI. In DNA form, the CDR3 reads TGTGCCAGCAGTAGATCCCCGGGACAGGGAAGTGAAACTTTCTTT. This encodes CASSRSPGQGSETFF.

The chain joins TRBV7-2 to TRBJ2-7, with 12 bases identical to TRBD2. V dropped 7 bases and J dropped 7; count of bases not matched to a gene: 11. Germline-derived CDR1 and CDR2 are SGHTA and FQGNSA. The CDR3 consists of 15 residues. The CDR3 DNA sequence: TGTGCCAGCACCATGACTAGCGGGGGCTCCGGGGAGCAGTACTTC. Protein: CASTMTSGGSGEQYF.